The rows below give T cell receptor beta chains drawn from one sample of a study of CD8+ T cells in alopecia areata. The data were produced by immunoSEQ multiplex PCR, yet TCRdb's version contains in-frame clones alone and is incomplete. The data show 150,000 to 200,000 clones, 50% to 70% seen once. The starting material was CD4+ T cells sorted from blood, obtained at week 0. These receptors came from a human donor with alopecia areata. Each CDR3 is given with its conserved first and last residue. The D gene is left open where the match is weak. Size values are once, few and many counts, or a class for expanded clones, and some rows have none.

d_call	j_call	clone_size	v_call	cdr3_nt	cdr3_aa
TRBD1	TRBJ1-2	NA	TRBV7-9	TGTGCCAGCAGCCGAACAGGGGATGGCTACACCTTC	CASSRTGDGYTF
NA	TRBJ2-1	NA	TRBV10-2	TGCGCCAGCAGTGACCACTCCTCGGGCCTTTCCTACAATGAGCAGTTCTTC	CASSDHSSGLSYNEQFF
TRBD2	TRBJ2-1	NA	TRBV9	TGTGCCAGCAGCGTAGAACCGAGACTAGCGGGGGGGCGTGAGCAGTTCTTC	CASSVEPRLAGGREQFF
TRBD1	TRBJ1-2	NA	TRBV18	TGTGCCAGCTCAGCGAAAACAGGGGGGGTCGATGGCTACACCTTC	CASSAKTGGVDGYTF
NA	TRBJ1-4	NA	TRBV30	TGTGCCTGGAGTCTTCGGGCGGGCGAAAAACTGTTTTTT	CAWSLRAGEKLFF
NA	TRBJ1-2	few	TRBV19	TGTGCCACCACCCGCGGCGGCCTCTATGGCTACACCTTC	CATTRGGLYGYTF
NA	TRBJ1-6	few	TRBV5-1	TGCGCCAGCAGCTTCTGGGAGGGAGGCTCACCCCTCCACTTT	CASSFWEGGSPLHF
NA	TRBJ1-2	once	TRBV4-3	TGCGCCAGCAGCCAAGAGGGGTATGGCTACACCTTC	CASSQEGYGYTF
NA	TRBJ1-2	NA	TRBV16	TGTGCCAGCAGCCCAAACTCCGGGACCTATGGCTACACCTTC	CASSPNSGTYGYTF
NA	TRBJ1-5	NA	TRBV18	TGTGCCAGCTCACCGGTGGGGGGCGACCAGCCCCAGCATTTT	CASSPVGGDQPQHF
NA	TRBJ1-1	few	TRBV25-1	TGTGCCACCAGGCTCGGGGGCGGTGGCACTGAAGCTTTCTTT	CATRLGGGGTEAFF
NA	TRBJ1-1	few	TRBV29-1	TGCAGCGCGGAGAGGCAGCCGAACACTGAAGCTTTCTTT	CSAERQPNTEAFF
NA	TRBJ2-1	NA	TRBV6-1	TGTGCCAGCAGTGACGGGCCCGCCAATGAGCAGTTCTTC	CASSDGPANEQFF
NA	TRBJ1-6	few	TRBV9	TGTGCCAGCAGCCCCCAGGGAGGTCCAGGTAGCTCACCCCTCCACTTT	CASSPQGGPGSSPLHF
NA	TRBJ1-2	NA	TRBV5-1	TGCGCCAGCAGCTCCTCCCAATGGGGCTATGGCTACACCTTC	CASSSSQWGYGYTF
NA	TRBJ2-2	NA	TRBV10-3	TGTGCCATCAGTGCAAGAGTAGGGACCAACACCGGGGAGCTGTTTTTT	CAISARVGTNTGELFF
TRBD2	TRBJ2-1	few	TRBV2	TGTGCCAGCAGTAGACGGACTAGCGGGCTCTACAATGAGCAGTTCTTC	CASSRRTSGLYNEQFF
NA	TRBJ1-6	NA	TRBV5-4	TGTGCCAGCAGCGGACGACGGAATTCACCCCTCCACTTT	CASSGRRNSPLHF
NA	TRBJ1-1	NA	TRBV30	TGTGCCTGGGCTCGACAGGCTGAAGCTTTCTTT	CAWARQAEAFF
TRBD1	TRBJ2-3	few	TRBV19	TGTGCCAGTCAGACAGGGAAAGCAACAGATACGCAGTATTTT	CASQTGKATDTQYF
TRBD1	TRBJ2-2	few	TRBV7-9	TGTGCCCTGAAGGGGGCAACCGGGGAGCTGTTTTTT	CALKGATGELFF
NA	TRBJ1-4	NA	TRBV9	TGTGCCAGCAGCGTAGGAGGCGGGGGTAATAATGAAAAACTGTTTTTT	CASSVGGGGNNEKLFF
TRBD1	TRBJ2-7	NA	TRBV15	TGTGCCACCAGCAGAACGAAACAGGGGGCGGAAATCGACTTC	CATSRTKQGAEIDF
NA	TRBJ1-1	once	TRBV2	TGTGCCAGCCACTTCGGGGTAGGGACTGAAGCTTTCTTT	CASHFGVGTEAFF
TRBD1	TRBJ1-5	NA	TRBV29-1	TGCAGCCCCCGGGACAGGGTTAATCAGCCCCAGCATTTT	CSPRDRVNQPQHF
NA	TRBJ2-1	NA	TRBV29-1	TGCAGCGTTGAACGAGATCACACAGAGCAGTTCTTC	CSVERDHTEQFF
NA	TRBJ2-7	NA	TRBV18	TGTGCCAGCTCACCCTCTACCAGTTCCTACGAGCAGTACTTC	CASSPSTSSYEQYF
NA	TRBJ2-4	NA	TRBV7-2	TGTGCCAGCAGCTTTCAGTTAGCCAAAAACATTCAGTACTTC	CASSFQLAKNIQYF
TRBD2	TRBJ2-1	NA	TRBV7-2	TGTGCCAGCAGCTTAGGGGCTAGCGGGGGAATCTACAATGAGCAGTTCTTC	CASSLGASGGIYNEQFF
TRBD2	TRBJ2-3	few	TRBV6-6	TGTGCCAGCAGTTCCGGACTAGCCCACACAGATACGCAGTATTTT	CASSSGLAHTDTQYF
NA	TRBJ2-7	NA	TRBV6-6	TGTGCCAGCAGCCAGACAGCCTACGAGCAGTACTTC	CASSQTAYEQYF
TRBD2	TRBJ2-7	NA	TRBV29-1	TGCAGCGTTGTAGCGGGGATTACCTACGAGCAGTACTTC	CSVVAGITYEQYF
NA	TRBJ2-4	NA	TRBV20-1	TGCAGTGCCACCCAGTCGGCCATTCAGTACTTC	CSATQSAIQYF
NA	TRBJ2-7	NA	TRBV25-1	TGTGCCAGCAGTGAAAAGGTGACGCAGTACTTC	CASSEKVTQYF
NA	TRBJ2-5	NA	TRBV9	TGTGCCAGCGGTCGAGGAGGCGTAGAGACCCAGTACTTC	CASGRGGVETQYF
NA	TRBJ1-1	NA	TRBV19	TGTGCCAGTAGTATAGCAATTCAAGCTTTCTTT	CASSIAIQAFF
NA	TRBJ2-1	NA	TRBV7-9	TGTGCCAGCAGCACAGGGTACTCCTACAATGAGCAGTTCTTC	CASSTGYSYNEQFF
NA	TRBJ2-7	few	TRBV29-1	TGCAGCGTCGAATTAGGGTCGGGCGAGCAGTACTTC	CSVELGSGEQYF
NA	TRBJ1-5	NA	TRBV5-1	TGCGCCAGCAGCTTGGTGCCAGGGGTGAATCAGCCCCAGCATTTT	CASSLVPGVNQPQHF
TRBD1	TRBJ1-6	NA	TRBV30	TGTGCCTGGAGTACAAGACAGGGTGCTTATTCACCCCTCCACTTT	CAWSTRQGAYSPLHF
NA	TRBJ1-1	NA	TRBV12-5	TGTGCTAGTGGTTTGGTAATAGCAGGACCCTCGTGGAACACTGAAGCTTTCTTT	CASGLVIAGPSWNTEAFF
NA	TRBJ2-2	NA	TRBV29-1	TGCAGCGTTACCTGGGGAGGAGCGAACACCGGGGAGCTGTTTTTT	CSVTWGGANTGELFF
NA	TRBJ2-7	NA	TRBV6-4	TGTGCCAGCAGTGTCTCGGTGGGCTACGAGCAGTACTTC	CASSVSVGYEQYF
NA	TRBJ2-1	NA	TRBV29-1	TGCAGCGTTGAAAGAGGGGATACCTACAATGAGCAGTTCTTC	CSVERGDTYNEQFF
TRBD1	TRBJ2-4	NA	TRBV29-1	TGCAGCGTTCTTGGGGACAGGGGTTACAAAAACATTCAGTACTTC	CSVLGDRGYKNIQYF
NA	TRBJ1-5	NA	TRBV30	TGTGCCTGGAGTAGGAGGGAGAATCAGCCCCAGCATTTT	CAWSRRENQPQHF
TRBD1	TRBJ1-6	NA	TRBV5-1	TGCGCCAGCAGCTTGGAACAGGGGCAAACTAATTCACCCCTCCACTTT	CASSLEQGQTNSPLHF
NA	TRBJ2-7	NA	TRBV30	TGTGCCTGGGCGAAAGGCGACGAGCAGTACTTC	CAWAKGDEQYF
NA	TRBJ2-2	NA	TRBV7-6	TGTGCCAGCAGCTCGGCGCCTTCGGAGCTGTTTTTT	CASSSAPSELFF
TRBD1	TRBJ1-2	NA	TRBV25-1	TGTGCCAGCAGTGTCGGGACAGGGAGTGGCTACACCTTC	CASSVGTGSGYTF
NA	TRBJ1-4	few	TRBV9	TGTGCCAGCAGCGTAGCTCTTTCTACAGAACTGTTTTTT	CASSVALSTELFF
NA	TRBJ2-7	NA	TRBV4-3	TGCGCCAGCAGCCACGACTTGGCCCAGGAAGAGCAGTACTTC	CASSHDLAQEEQYF
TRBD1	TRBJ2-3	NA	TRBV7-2	TGTGCCAGCAGCTTATCAGGGGGAGATACGCAGTATTTT	CASSLSGGDTQYF
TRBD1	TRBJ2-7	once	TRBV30	TGTGCCTGGAGTATGGGACAGGGGGCTCTTGGCGAGCAGTACTTC	CAWSMGQGALGEQYF